These 23 T cell receptor beta chains share one sample of origin, sequenced in a study of cytomegalovirus exposure and HLA in healthy donors. Both 60 Vbeta primers and 13 Jbeta primers went into the PCR. TCRdb's table, derived via immunoSEQ multiplex PCR, lists solely in-frame clones and lacks some. The sample contains fewer than 100,000 clones, roughly three quarters of which appear only once. Sequenced sample: PBMCs. The source is an older woman in good health and CMV-seronegative.

The chain is built from TRBV30 and TRBJ2-1; 13 nucleotides match TRBD2. CDR1 GTSNPN and CDR2 SVGIG come from the germline V gene (reference sequence). V gave up 6 bases and J gave up 6 bases; unmatched junction bases: 8. CDR3 length equals 15 residues. The CDR3 is CACMRTSGSINEQFF. The CDR3 bases are TGTGCCTGTATGCGGACTAGCGGGAGTATCAATGAGCAGTTCTTC.

The V call is TRBV4-3, the J call TRBJ2-1, with TRBD2 identical over 12 bases. V shed 3 bases and J 10 bases; nucleotides not matched to a gene: 1. The CDR3 runs 13 residues. Germline V CDR1 and CDR2: LGHNA, YSLEER. CDR3 sequence: CASSQGTSGEQFF. The CDR3 region has the DNA TGCGCCAGCAGCCAGGGGACTAGCGGGGAGCAGTTCTTC.

The chain is built from TRBV25-1 and TRBJ2-3; D gene unclear. Trimming took off 5 bases at V and 0 bases at J, with 9 bases between the two ends. The CDR3 length is 14 residues. CDR1 and CDR2 from the germline V gene are MGHDK and SYGVNS. CDR3 in amino acids: CASSRGASTDTQYF. Here the CDR3 DNA reads TGTGCCAGCAGTAGAGGAGCTAGCACAGATACGCAGTATTTT. Supplemented by reference TRBV25-1 and TRBJ2-3, the full variable domain reads EADIYQTPRYLVIGTGKKITLECSQTMGHDKMYWYQQDPGMELHLIHYSYGVNSTEKGDLSSESTVSRIRTEHFPLTLESARPSHTSQYLCASSRGASTDTQYFGPGTRLTVL.

V and J are TRBV29-1 and TRBJ2-5; TRBD1 aligns across 8 bases. The CDR3 runs to 14 residues. Germline CDR1 is SQVTM and CDR2 is ANQGSEA. With V trimmed by 6 bases and J by 5 bases, 11 bases remained unmatched. The CDR3 DNA reads as TGCAGCGTCAGCTCCTCAGGGGGCCGGGAGACCCAGTACTTC. Translated: CSVSSSGGRETQYF.

This clone was seen just once. The CDR3 reads CASRTALNTEAFF. CDR3 coding DNA: TGTGCCAGCAGGACAGCCTTGAACACTGAAGCTTTCTTT. The chain employs TRBV6-5 and TRBJ1-1, with D tentatively TRBD1 (5 bases). The CDR3 extends over 13 amino acids. Germline loops: CDR1 MNHEY, CDR2 SVGAGI. The V end lost 6 bases, the J end lost 0 bases, and 8 bases lay between the germline ends.

J is TRBJ2-5 and V is TRBV30, with 9 bases aligning to TRBD1. V was pared by 5 bases and J by 7 bases, with 11 bases of the junction left unmatched. This CDR3 has 14 residues. Germline assignment: CDR1 GTSNPN and CDR2 SVGIG (reference sequence). The CDR3 protein is CAWGRQGGIGTQYF. In DNA form, the CDR3 reads TGTGCCTGGGGTAGACAGGGGGGGATTGGGACCCAGTACTTC.

J is TRBJ1-5 and V is TRBV19, with 11 bases lining up with TRBD1. CDR1 and CDR2 from the germline V gene are LNHDA and SQIVND (reference sequence). J gave up 6 bases and V 6 bases, and 7 bases lay outside the gene matches. This CDR3 is 15 amino acids long. CDR3 DNA: TGTGCCAGTAGATCGGGGACAGGGGGAGTTCAGCCCCAGCATTTT. Translating gives CASRSGTGGVQPQHF.

V usage is TRBV9 and J usage is TRBJ2-2; 7 positions match TRBD2. V shed 2 bases and J 6 bases; nucleotides not matched to a gene: 16. This CDR3 is built from 18 residues. CDR1 is SGDLS, CDR2 YYNGEE, per germline. Here the CDR3 reads CASSVDGGGWSMAGELFF. The CDR3 DNA is TGTGCCAGCAGCGTGGATGGGGGAGGGTGGTCGATGGCCGGGGAGCTGTTTTTT.

The chain joins TRBV6-1 to TRBJ1-5; tentatively, D is TRBD1 (5 bases). CDR1 and CDR2 (germline): MNHNS, SASEGT. V was cut by 4 bases and J by 7 bases, with 17 bases left in between. The CDR3 consists of 15 residues. As DNA, the CDR3 is TGTGCCAGCAGTGCAGCTTGGGGGGGTGAACAGCCCCAGCATTTT. Translated, it gives CASSAAWGGEQPQHF.

The J gene is TRBJ2-1, the V gene TRBV6-5; D remains ambiguous. Germline-derived CDR1 and CDR2 are MNHEY and SVGAGI. This CDR3 has 15 residues. Trimming shortened V by 7 bases and J by 2 bases, and 15 bases separated the two germline ends. The DNA of the CDR3 is TGTGCCAGCACCCCTACCGGAGAAACCTACAATGAGCAGTTCTTC. Encoded protein: CASTPTGETYNEQFF.

The V call is TRBV5-4, the J call TRBJ2-7, with 7 nucleotides matching TRBD2. V shed 1 base, J shed 5 bases, and the junction held 9 bases outside the gene matches. CDR3 length equals 15 residues. Germline assignment: CDR1 SGHNT and CDR2 YYREEE (reference sequence). The CDR3 nucleotides are TGTGCCAGCAGCTTGTCCGGACCCGGGGGGAACGAGCAGTACTTC. Translation gives CASSLSGPGGNEQYF. Full variable domain (remainder filled in from reference TRBV5-4 and TRBJ2-7): ETGVTQSPTHLIKTRGQQVTLRCSSQSGHNTVSWYQQALGQGPQFIFQYYREEENGRGNFPPRFSGLQFPNYSSELNVNALELDDSALYLCASSLSGPGGNEQYFGPGTRLTVT.

There are a few counts of this clone. V is TRBV9 and J is TRBJ2-6; the D is unclear. Per the germline V gene, CDR1 is SGDLS and CDR2 is YYNGEE. This CDR3 spans 14 amino acids. The V end lost 2 bases, the J end lost 0 bases, and 3 bases lay between the germline ends. This CDR3 is CASSVSSGANVLTF. The CDR3 nucleotides are TGTGCCAGCAGCGTCTCCTCTGGGGCCAACGTCCTGACTTTC. The entire variable domain, with the rest obtained from reference TRBV9 and TRBJ2-6, is as follows: DSGVTQTPKHLITATGQRVTLRCSPRSGDLSVYWYQQSLDQGLQFLIQYYNGEERAKGNILERFSAQQFPDLHSELNLSSLELGDSALYFCASSVSSGANVLTFGAGSRLTVL.

CDR3 sequence reads: CASEHGLNYGYTF. The CDR3 coding sequence is TGTGCCAGTGAGCACGGGTTGAACTATGGCTACACCTTC. The chain joins TRBV19 to TRBJ1-2; D is unclear. V was pared by 8 bases and J by 2 bases, with 12 bases between. Germline CDR1 reads LNHDA; CDR2 reads SQIVND (reference sequence). The CDR3 is 13 residues long.

V usage is TRBV2 and J usage is TRBJ2-1; 7 bases align to TRBD1. The CDR3 spans 12 residues. V lost 8 bases to trimming and J lost 6 bases; unmatched junction nucleotides: 4. The germline V gene has CDR1 SNHLY and CDR2 FYNNEI. This CDR3 is CASSGQVNEQFF. CDR3 nucleotide sequence: TGTGCCAGCTCTGGACAGGTCAATGAGCAGTTCTTC.

J is TRBJ2-7 and V is TRBV7-8, with TRBD1 matching 8 bases. Germline V gene data show CDR1 as SGHVS and CDR2 as FQNEAQ. The CDR3 consists of 14 residues. V gave up 4 bases and J gave up 4 bases; unmatched junction bases: 6. DNA for the CDR3: TGTGCCAGCAGCTACCCGGGACAGGCGTACGAGCAGTACTTC. Residues: CASSYPGQAYEQYF. Full variable domain (outside the CDR3, taken from reference TRBV7-8 and TRBJ2-7): GAGVSQSPRYKVAKRGQDVALRCDPISGHVSLFWYQQALGQGPEFLTYFQNEAQLDKSGLPSDRFFAERPEGSVSTLKIQRTQQEDSAVYLCASSYPGQAYEQYFGPGTRLTVT.

Note on this clone: Its ends do not fully match the called genes, so a read error is possible. The chain recombines TRBV30 with TRBJ1-4, with TRBD1 matching over 8 bases. The CDR3 is 12 residues long. CDR1 and CDR2 (germline): GTSNPN, SVGIG (reference sequence). CDR3 DNA: TGTGCCTGGACCAAACTCCCGGGACAGGTTGATTTT. It is translated as CAWTKLPGQVDF.

The rearrangement links TRBV5-1 to TRBJ2-3; TRBD2 matches 11 bases. Germline values: CDR1 SGHRS, CDR2 YFSETQ. V lost 0 bases and J lost 4; bases outside the gene matches: 7. The CDR3 extends over 17 amino acids. The CDR3 region is CASSLAQGLAVSDTQYF. The CDR3 DNA reads TGCGCCAGCAGCTTGGCCCAGGGACTAGCGGTTTCAGATACGCAGTATTTT.

The chain recombines TRBV5-1 with TRBJ2-5; 8 nucleotides agree with TRBD1. The CDR3 loop spans 17 amino acids. Germline CDR1 reads SGHRS; CDR2 reads YFSETQ. The ends lost 4 bases at V and 5 bases at J; junction bases unmatched: 16. The CDR3 DNA reads as TGCGCCAGCAGCCTATGGGGCCTCCGACAGGGGCGGGAGACCCAGTACTTC. Translating gives CASSLWGLRQGRETQYF.

This chain connects TRBV7-9 to TRBJ2-1, with unresolved D. Germline CDR1 and CDR2: SEHNR and FQNEAQ (reference sequence). There are 13 residues in the CDR3. The V and J ends lost 1 base and 5 bases respectively, with 6 bases between them. The CDR3 DNA follows: TGTGCCAGCAGCTTAGAACAGAACAATGAGCAGTTCTTC. Protein: CASSLEQNNEQFF. Looking up the rest from reference TRBV7-9 and TRBJ2-1 gives the full variable domain: DTGVSQNPRHKITKRGQNVTFRCDPISEHNRLYWYRQTLGQGPEFLTYFQNEAQLEKSRLLSDRFSAERPKGSFSTLEIQRTEQGDSAMYLCASSLEQNNEQFFGPGTRLTVL.

This clone was found a few times. The V and J genes are TRBV6-5 and TRBJ1-1; D remains unclear. Germline assignment: CDR1 MNHEY and CDR2 SVGAGI. The CDR3 spans 11 residues. V lost 5 bases and J lost 4, with 5 bases in between. DNA of the CDR3: TGTGCCAGCAGTAGCCCCACTGAAGCTTTCTTT. Translating gives CASSSPTEAFF.

This clone was observed a handful of times. Here the CDR3 reads CASSLIGGSNQPQHF. CDR3 sequence (DNA): TGTGCCAGCAGCCTCATTGGGGGCAGCAATCAGCCCCAGCATTTT. The chain is built from TRBV6-5 and TRBJ1-5, with D tentatively TRBD1 (6 bases). Trimming pared 6 bases from V and 1 base from J, leaving 13 bases between. Germline lookup yields CDR1 MNHEY and CDR2 SVGAGI. The CDR3 runs 15 residues.

V and J are TRBV27 and TRBJ1-1, with TRBD1 matching over 8 bases. Losses at the gene ends were 6 bases for V and 0 bases for J; bases not matched to a gene: 9. This CDR3 has 16 amino acids. Germline CDR1 reads MNHEY; CDR2 reads SMNVEV (reference sequence). DNA for the CDR3: TGTGCCAGCAGGTCGACAGGGGCGGGAGTGAACACTGAAGCTTTCTTT. Translating it yields CASRSTGAGVNTEAFF.

The chain uses TRBV5-1 and TRBJ2-1, with TRBD2 matching 11 bases. Germline V gene data show CDR1 as SGHRS and CDR2 as YFSETQ. Trimming removed 4 bases from V and 4 bases from J; junction bases left unmatched: 4. The CDR3 extends over 15 amino acids. The CDR3 loop reads CASSLGTSGYNEQFF. Written as DNA, the CDR3 is TGCGCCAGCAGCCTCGGGACTAGCGGTTACAATGAGCAGTTCTTC.